The 5 T cell receptor beta chains reported below all come from one sample, sequenced in a study of shared T cell receptors in the human thymus. The method was immunoSEQ multiplex PCR; TCRdb's version includes in-frame clones alone and lacks a portion of them. The sample shows 600,000 to 900,000 clones, roughly 85% of them seen only once. These data were also reused for a study on human thymus T cells.

The source material was thymocytes. The receptors were sampled from a girl under two years old with a congenital heart defect.

The chain joins TRBV28 to TRBJ2-3; 8 positions agree with TRBD1. Germline V gives CDR1 MDHEN, CDR2 SYDVKM. The CDR3 sequence is 19 residues long. J was trimmed by 0 bases and V by 3 bases; bases with no gene match: 14. The CDR3 is CASSFWDRPLIKSTDTQYF. The CDR3 DNA reads as TGTGCCAGCAGTTTTTGGGACAGGCCCTTAATCAAAAGCACAGATACGCAGTATTTT.

V and J are TRBV5-6 and TRBJ1-1; 10 bases agree with TRBD1. The junction had 6 bases not matched to a gene; V was cut back by 3 bases and J by 10 bases. CDR1 is SGHDT and CDR2 is YYEEEE in the germline V gene. This CDR3 comprises 13 residues. CDR3 amino acids: CASSSGTGDVAFF. The CDR3 bases are TGTGCCAGCAGCTCCGGGACAGGGGATGTAGCTTTCTTT.

This clone occurred a few times. The chain is built from TRBV19 and TRBJ1-5; D unresolved. CDR1 and CDR2 (germline): LNHDA, SQIVND (reference sequence). The CDR3 sequence is 14 residues long. V dropped 3 bases and J dropped 7 bases, with 13 bases sitting between them. CDR3 nucleotide sequence: TGTGCCAGTAGTATTTGGATCCCGGGGCAGCCCCAGCATTTT. This encodes CASSIWIPGQPQHF.

This clone was seen a handful of times. V gene TRBV6-1 combines with J gene TRBJ2-2; tentatively, D is TRBD1 (6 bases). Between the trimmed V and J ends, which lost 4 bases and 4 bases, there was a span of 16 bases. The CDR3 has 16 residues. Looked up from germline, CDR1 is MNHNS and CDR2 is SASEGT. CDR3 DNA sequence: TGTGCCAGCAGTGGGTTAAACAGGGTGGCCACCGGGGAGCTGTTTTTT. Translated: CASSGLNRVATGELFF.

J is TRBJ2-7 and V is TRBV14; D is perhaps TRBD1 (7 bases). The V and J ends lost 0 bases and 3 bases respectively, with 18 bases between them. This CDR3 contains 17 residues. Germline lookup yields CDR1 SGHDN and CDR2 FVKESK. DNA of the CDR3: TGTGCCAGCAGCCAAGATGATTCTCGACAGGGACTCTACGAGCAGTACTTC. Its protein is CASSQDDSRQGLYEQYF.